These 9 T cell receptor beta chains share one sample of origin, sequenced in a study of T cell responses to AZD1222 COVID-19 vaccine. Measured with immunoSEQ multiplex PCR; TCRdb has only the in-frame clones, and not every one. The sample includes roughly 120,000 clones, roughly 84% of them seen just once. The sequenced sample was peripheral blood, obtained on day 0 of AZD1222 vaccination. The receptors were sampled from an adult in good health.

The chain uses TRBV10-2 and TRBJ2-5, with a tentative D call TRBD2 (6 bases). The CDR3 sequence is 15 residues long. The V end lost 6 bases, the J end lost 3 bases, and 17 bases lay between the germline ends. Germline V lookup: CDR1 WSHSY, CDR2 SAAADI. The CDR3 DNA reads as TGCGCCAGCAGAGGTTGGGGGGAACCCGAAGAGACCCAGTACTTC. Translated: CASRGWGEPEETQYF.

The chain's CDR3 is CASSLQRNYGYTF. Written as DNA, the CDR3 is TGTGCCAGCAGTTTACAAAGAAACTATGGCTACACCTTC. The chain is built from TRBV12-3 or TRBV12-4 and TRBJ1-2, with no clear D. The CDR3 contains 13 residues. The V and J ends lost 2 bases and 2 bases respectively, with 6 bases between them.

The CDR3, as DNA: TGTGCCAGCAGTGCCTCCTCCCAAAAACTGTTTTTT. This gives the protein CASSASSQKLFF. The rearrangement links TRBV28 to TRBJ1-4; D call uncertain. This CDR3 is built from 12 residues. The V end lost 5 bases, the J end lost 9 bases, and 10 bases lay between the germline ends. From germline, CDR1 is MDHEN and CDR2 SYDVKM.

The chain employs TRBV2 and TRBJ2-1, with D tentatively TRBD1 (7 bases). V lost 7 bases to trimming and J lost 13 bases, with 20 bases between them. CDR1 SNHLY and CDR2 FYNNEI come from the germline V gene. The CDR3 sequence is 13 residues long. The CDR3 here is CASNGGTDQFQFF. The CDR3 DNA sequence: TGTGCCAGCAATGGAGGGACAGACCAATTTCAGTTCTTC.

The rearrangement uses TRBV18 and TRBJ2-7, with TRBD1 matching 8 bases. J lost 0 bases, V lost 6 bases, and 13 bases had no gene match. CDR1 is KGHSH and CDR2 is LQKENI in the germline V gene. This CDR3 comprises 17 residues. The CDR3 DNA follows: TGTGCCAGCTCCCTGACAGGGGACGGCCCGTTCTCCTACGAGCAGTACTTC. Translation gives CASSLTGDGPFSYEQYF.

The chain carries TRBV6-5 and TRBJ1-1; D is possibly TRBD1 (5 bases). The V and J ends lost 2 bases and 3 bases respectively, with 16 bases between them. The CDR3 runs 16 residues. Germline V gene lookup returns CDR1 MNHEY and CDR2 SVGAGI. The CDR3 loop reads CASSYPAGGGDTEAFF. The CDR3 bases are TGTGCCAGCAGTTACCCGGCGGGGGGAGGGGACACTGAAGCTTTCTTT.

This clone was found a few times. The chain recombines TRBV28 with TRBJ1-1; TRBD1 is a possible D gene (5 bases). The V gene lost 1 base and the J gene lost 0 bases, with 15 bases spanning the gap. The CDR3 has 17 residues. Germline V gene lookup returns CDR1 MDHEN and CDR2 SYDVKM. DNA for the CDR3: TGTGCCAGCAGTTTATTTGGGGGGGAGCTCATGAACACTGAAGCTTTCTTT. Translating it yields CASSLFGGELMNTEAFF.

The J gene is TRBJ1-5, the V gene TRBV19, with D perhaps matching TRBD1 (6 bases). The CDR3 has 15 residues. Trimming took 2 bases from V and 6 from J, leaving 14 bases between them. Germline V lookup: CDR1 LNHDA, CDR2 SQIVND (reference sequence). This chain's CDR3 is CASSIWSGEGQPQHF. CDR3 DNA: TGTGCCAGTAGTATATGGTCAGGGGAGGGTCAGCCCCAGCATTTT.

This clone was recorded a few times. This chain connects TRBV19 to TRBJ1-6; D call uncertain. This CDR3 region has 23 residues. Germline V gives CDR1 LNHDA, CDR2 SQIVND (reference sequence). V gave up 3 bases and J gave up 0 bases, with 30 bases separating them. The CDR3 coding sequence is TGTGCCAGTAGTATCGCGACAAAGAAAAGCCGAGGCTGGGAGCGCTCCTATAATTCACCCCTCCACTTT. This gives the protein CASSIATKKSRGWERSYNSPLHF.